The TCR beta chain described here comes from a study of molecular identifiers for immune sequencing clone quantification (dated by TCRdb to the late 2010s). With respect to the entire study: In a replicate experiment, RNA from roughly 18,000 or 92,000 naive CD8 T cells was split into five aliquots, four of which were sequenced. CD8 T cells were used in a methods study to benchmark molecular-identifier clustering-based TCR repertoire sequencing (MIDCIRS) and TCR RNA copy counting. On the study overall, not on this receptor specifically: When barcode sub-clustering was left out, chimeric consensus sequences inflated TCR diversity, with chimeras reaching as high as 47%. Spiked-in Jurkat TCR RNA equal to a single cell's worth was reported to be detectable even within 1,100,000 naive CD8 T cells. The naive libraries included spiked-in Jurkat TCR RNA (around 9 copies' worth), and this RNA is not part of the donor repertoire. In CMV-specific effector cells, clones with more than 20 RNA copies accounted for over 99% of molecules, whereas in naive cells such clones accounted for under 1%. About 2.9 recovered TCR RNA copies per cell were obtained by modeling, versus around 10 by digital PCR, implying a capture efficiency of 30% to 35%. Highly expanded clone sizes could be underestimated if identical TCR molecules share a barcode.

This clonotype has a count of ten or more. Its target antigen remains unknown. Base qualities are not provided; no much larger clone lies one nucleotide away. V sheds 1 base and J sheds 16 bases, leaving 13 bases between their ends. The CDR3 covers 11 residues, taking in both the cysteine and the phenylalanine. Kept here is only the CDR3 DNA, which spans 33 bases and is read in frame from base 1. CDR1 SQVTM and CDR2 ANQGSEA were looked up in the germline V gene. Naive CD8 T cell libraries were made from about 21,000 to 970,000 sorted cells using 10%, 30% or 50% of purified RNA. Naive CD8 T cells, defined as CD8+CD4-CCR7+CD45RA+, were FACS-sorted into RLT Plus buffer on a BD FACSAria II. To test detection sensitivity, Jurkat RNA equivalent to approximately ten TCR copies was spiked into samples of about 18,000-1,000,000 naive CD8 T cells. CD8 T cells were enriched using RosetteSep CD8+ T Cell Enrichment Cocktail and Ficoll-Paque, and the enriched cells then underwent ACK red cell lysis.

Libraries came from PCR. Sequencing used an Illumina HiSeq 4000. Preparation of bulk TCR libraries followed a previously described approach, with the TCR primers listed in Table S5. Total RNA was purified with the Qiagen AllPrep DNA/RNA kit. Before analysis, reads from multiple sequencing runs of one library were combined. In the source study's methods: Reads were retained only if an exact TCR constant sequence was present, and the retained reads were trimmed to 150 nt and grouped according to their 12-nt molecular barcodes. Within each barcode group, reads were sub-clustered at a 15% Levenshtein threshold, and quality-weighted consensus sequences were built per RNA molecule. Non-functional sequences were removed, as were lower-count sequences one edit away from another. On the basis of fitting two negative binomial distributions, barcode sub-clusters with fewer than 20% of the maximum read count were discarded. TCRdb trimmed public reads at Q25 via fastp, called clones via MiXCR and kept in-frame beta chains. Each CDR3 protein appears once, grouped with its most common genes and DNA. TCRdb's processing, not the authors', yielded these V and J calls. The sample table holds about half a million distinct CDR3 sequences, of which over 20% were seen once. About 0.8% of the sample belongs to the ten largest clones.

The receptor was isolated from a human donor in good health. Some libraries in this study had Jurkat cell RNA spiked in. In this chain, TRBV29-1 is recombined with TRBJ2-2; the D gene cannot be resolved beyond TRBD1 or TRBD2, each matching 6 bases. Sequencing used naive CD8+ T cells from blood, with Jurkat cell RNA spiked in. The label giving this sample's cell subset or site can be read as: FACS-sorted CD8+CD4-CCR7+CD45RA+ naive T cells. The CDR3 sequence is CSVEVQGRRFF. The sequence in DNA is TGCAGCGTTGAAGTTCAGGGGAGGCGGTTTTTT.